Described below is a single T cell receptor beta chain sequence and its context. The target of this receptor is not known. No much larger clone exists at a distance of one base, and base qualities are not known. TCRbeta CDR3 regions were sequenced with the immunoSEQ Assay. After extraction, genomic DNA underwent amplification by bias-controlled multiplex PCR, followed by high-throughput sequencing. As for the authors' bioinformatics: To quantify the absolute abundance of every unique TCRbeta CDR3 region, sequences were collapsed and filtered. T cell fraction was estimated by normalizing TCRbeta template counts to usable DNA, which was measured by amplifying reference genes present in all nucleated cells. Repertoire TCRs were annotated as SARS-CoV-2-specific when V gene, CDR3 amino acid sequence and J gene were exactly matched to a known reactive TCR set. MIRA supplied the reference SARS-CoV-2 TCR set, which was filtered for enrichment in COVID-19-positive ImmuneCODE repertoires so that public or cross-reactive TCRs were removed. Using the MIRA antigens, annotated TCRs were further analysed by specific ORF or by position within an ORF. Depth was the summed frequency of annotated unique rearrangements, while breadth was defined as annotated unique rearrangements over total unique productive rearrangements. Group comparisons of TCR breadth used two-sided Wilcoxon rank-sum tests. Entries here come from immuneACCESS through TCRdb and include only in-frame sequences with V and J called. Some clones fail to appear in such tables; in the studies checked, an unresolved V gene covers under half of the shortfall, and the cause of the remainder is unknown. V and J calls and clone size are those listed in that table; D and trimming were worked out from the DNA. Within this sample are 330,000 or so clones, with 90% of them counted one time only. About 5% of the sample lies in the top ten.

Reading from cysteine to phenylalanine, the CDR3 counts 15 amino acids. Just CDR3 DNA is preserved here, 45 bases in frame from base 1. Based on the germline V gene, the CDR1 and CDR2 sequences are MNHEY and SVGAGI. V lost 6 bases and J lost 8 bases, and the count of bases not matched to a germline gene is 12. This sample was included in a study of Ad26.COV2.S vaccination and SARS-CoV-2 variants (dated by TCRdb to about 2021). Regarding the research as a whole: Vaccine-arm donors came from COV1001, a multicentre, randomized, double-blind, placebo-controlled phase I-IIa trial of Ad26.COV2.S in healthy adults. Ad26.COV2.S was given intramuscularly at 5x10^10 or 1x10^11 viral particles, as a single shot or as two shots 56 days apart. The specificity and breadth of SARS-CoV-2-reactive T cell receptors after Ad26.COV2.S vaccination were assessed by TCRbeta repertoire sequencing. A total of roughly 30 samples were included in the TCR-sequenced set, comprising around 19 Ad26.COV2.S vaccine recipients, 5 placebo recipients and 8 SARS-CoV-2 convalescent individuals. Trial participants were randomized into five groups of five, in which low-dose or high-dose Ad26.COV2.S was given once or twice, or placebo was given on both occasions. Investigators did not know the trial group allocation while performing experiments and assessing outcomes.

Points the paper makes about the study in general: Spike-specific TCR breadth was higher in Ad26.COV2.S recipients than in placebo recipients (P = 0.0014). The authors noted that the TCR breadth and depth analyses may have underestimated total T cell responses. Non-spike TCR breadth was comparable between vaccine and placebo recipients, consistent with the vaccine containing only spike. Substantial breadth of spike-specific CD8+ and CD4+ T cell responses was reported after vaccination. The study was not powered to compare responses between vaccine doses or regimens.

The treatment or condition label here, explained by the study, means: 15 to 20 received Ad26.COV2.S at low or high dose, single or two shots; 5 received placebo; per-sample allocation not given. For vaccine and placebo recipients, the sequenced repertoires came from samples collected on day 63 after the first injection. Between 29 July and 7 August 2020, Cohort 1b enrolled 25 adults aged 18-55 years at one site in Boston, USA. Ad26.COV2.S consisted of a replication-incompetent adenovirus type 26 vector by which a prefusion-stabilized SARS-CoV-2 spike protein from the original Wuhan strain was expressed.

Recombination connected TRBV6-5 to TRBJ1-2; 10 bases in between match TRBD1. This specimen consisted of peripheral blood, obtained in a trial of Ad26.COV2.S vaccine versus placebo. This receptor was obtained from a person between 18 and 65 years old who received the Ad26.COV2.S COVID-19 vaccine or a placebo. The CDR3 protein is CASRGSSGTGVGYTF. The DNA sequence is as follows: TGTGCCAGCAGGGGTTCCTCCGGGACAGGGGTCGGCTACACCTTC.